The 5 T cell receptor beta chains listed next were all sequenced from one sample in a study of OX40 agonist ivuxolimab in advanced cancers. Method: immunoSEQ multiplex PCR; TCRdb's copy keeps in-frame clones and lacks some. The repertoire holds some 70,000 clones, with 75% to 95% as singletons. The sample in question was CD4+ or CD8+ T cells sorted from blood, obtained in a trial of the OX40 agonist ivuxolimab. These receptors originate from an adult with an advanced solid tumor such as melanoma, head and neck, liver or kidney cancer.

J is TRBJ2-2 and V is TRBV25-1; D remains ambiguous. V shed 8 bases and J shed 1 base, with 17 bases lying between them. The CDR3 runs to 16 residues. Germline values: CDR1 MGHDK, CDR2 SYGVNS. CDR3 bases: TGTGCCAGCCATCCGGTGGGGTCGGGGAACACCGGGGAGCTGTTTTTT. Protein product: CASHPVGSGNTGELFF.

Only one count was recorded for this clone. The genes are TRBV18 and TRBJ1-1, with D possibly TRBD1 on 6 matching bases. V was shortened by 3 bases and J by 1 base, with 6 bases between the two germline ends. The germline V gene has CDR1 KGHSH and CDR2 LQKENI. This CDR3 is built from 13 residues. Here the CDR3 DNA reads TGTGCCAGCTCACCGGGACAGAACACTGAAGCTTTCTTT. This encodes CASSPGQNTEAFF.

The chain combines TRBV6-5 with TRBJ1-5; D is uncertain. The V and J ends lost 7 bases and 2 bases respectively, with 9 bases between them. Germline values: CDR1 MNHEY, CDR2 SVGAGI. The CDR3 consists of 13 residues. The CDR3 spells CASTSKGNQPQHF. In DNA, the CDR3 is TGTGCCAGCACCTCGAAGGGCAATCAGCCCCAGCATTTT.

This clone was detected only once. The CDR3 sequence is CASSLAGEDSSGNTIYF. The DNA for the CDR3 is TGTGCCAGCAGCTTGGCAGGGGAGGACAGCTCTGGAAACACCATATATTTT. V is TRBV5-6 and J is TRBJ1-3, with D perhaps matching TRBD1 (6 bases). V was pared by 0 bases and J by 0 bases, with 13 bases between. This CDR3 has 17 amino acids. Germline V gene data show CDR1 as SGHDT and CDR2 as YYEEEE.

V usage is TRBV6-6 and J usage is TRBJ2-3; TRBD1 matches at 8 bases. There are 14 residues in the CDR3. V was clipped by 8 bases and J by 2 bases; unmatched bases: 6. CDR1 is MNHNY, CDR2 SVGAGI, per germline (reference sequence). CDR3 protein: CASEDRAPTDTQYF. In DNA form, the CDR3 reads TGTGCCAGCGAGGACAGGGCCCCCACAGATACGCAGTATTTT.